The 24 T cell receptor beta chains presented below share a single source sample, sequenced in a study of cytomegalovirus exposure and HLA in healthy donors (dated 2017 in TCRdb). The library came from the immunoSEQ multiplex PCR assay. A mixture of 60 forward primers for TCR Vbeta segments and 13 reverse primers for TCR Jbeta segments was used in the multiplex PCR. As stored in TCRdb, this immuneACCESS dataset retains in-frame rearrangements with V and J assigned. A fraction of the clones does not appear; measured against another copy, unresolved V genes explain less than half of the discrepancy, and the remainder lacks a known reason. The table for this sample lists roughly 120,000 clones; over 60% of them were counted only once. Around 13% of the sample is held by the ten biggest clonotypes. The material sequenced was PBMCs. These receptors were obtained from a woman in her 40s in good health and CMV-seropositive.

This chain links TRBV5-4 with TRBJ2-3; the match to TRBD1 covers 7 bases. The CDR3 sequence is 15 residues long. Germline loops: CDR1 SGHNT, CDR2 YYREEE (reference sequence). J was trimmed by 0 bases and V by 3 bases; bases with no gene match: 4. The CDR3 spells CASSSRDRSTDTQYF. The CDR3 nucleotides read TGTGCCAGCAGCTCCCGGGACAGAAGCACAGATACGCAGTATTTT. Looking up the rest from reference TRBV5-4 and TRBJ2-3 gives the full variable domain: ETGVTQSPTHLIKTRGQQVTLRCSSQSGHNTVSWYQQALGQGPQFIFQYYREEENGRGNFPPRFSGLQFPNYSSELNVNALELDDSALYLCASSSRDRSTDTQYFGPGTRLTVL.

This clone was picked up one time. The V and J genes are TRBV27 and TRBJ1-2; D not certain. Germline V CDR1 and CDR2: MNHEY, SMNVEV (reference sequence). Between the trimmed V and J ends, which lost 5 bases and 0 bases, there was a span of 13 bases. The CDR3 loop spans 15 amino acids. CDR3: CASSPRMRTNYGYTF. The CDR3 DNA reads as TGTGCCAGCAGTCCCCGGATGAGGACTAACTATGGCTACACCTTC.

The gene calls are TRBV2 and TRBJ2-3; a weak D match, TRBD1 (6 bases). Between the trimmed V and J ends, which lost 5 bases and 1 base, there was a span of 13 bases. Germline V lookup: CDR1 SNHLY, CDR2 FYNNEI. CDR3 length: 15 amino acids. As DNA, the CDR3 is TGTGCCAGCAGTTGGGACATTCTGCGCACAGATACGCAGTATTTT. Translation: CASSWDILRTDTQYF.

This rearrangement joins TRBV2 to TRBJ2-5, with D perhaps TRBD1 (6 bases). Trimming pared 8 bases from V and 1 base from J, leaving 11 bases between. Looked up from germline, CDR1 is SNHLY and CDR2 is FYNNEI. The CDR3 covers 13 residues. The CDR3 bases are TGTGCCAGCCTCAGGGGCACCCAAGAGACCCAGTACTTC. Protein sequence: CASLRGTQETQYF.

This clone was seen once. The J gene is TRBJ2-7, the V gene TRBV29-1, with D perhaps matching TRBD2 (6 bases). The CDR3 contains 16 residues. Germline lookup yields CDR1 SQVTM and CDR2 ANQGSEA. The germline V and J ends were trimmed by 1 base and 0 bases, with 16 bases remaining between them. CDR3 in DNA: TGCAGCGTTGAAGGGGGCGGGGACGGAAGCTCCTACGAGCAGTACTTC. Translating it yields CSVEGGGDGSSYEQYF.

The rearrangement uses TRBV6-5 and TRBJ2-5, with D unclear. Germline CDR1 is MNHEY and CDR2 is SVGAGI. This CDR3 comprises 14 residues. The V and J ends lost 5 bases and 4 bases respectively, with 14 bases between them. For the CDR3, the DNA is TGTGCCAGCAGTCCGACACCCCGACGAGAGACCCAGTACTTC. Its translation is CASSPTPRRETQYF.

This clone has a handful of counts. The rearrangement joins TRBV4-1 to TRBJ2-5; 8 nucleotides match TRBD2. Germline assignment: CDR1 MGHRA and CDR2 YSYEKL. The CDR3 is made up of 15 amino acids. V lost 4 bases, J lost 1 base, and 5 bases stayed unmatched. The CDR3 is CASSRLSGTQETQYF. In DNA form, the CDR3 reads TGCGCCAGCAGCCGACTTAGCGGGACCCAAGAGACCCAGTACTTC.

The chain employs TRBV28 and TRBJ1-4, with D possibly TRBD1 on 5 matching bases. Trimming cost V 10 bases and J 8 bases, with 20 bases left between them. The CDR3 extends over 14 amino acids. CDR1 is MDHEN, CDR2 SYDVKM, per germline. CDR3: CATVPHSRGEKLFF. DNA of the CDR3: TGTGCCACCGTCCCCCATAGCCGGGGGGAAAAACTGTTTTTT.

This clone was picked up a small number of times. The genes are TRBV5-1 and TRBJ2-5; 7 nucleotides agree with TRBD2. The CDR3 covers 15 residues. From germline, CDR1 is SGHRS and CDR2 YFSETQ. V lost 2 bases, J lost 2 bases, and 6 bases stayed unmatched. This CDR3 reads CASSLLTSAQETQYF. The CDR3 coding sequence is TGCGCCAGCAGCTTACTCACTAGCGCACAAGAGACCCAGTACTTC.

This rearrangement joins TRBV14 to TRBJ1-3; 8 bases line up with TRBD1. In germline, CDR1 is SGHDN, CDR2 FVKESK. Trimming removed 3 bases from V and 0 bases from J; junction bases left unmatched: 13. The CDR3 totals 19 residues. CDR3 sequence: CASSHPSDRVKTSGNTIYF. CDR3 nucleotides: TGTGCCAGCAGCCACCCCTCGGACAGGGTAAAAACCTCTGGAAACACCATATATTTT. The complete variable domain, with remaining parts taken from reference TRBV14 and TRBJ1-3, reads EAGVTQFPSHSVIEKGQTVTLRCDPISGHDNLYWYRRVMGKEIKFLLHFVKESKQDESGMPNNRFLAERTGGTYSTLKVQPAELEDSGVYFCASSHPSDRVKTSGNTIYFGEGSWLTVV.

J is TRBJ1-2 and V is TRBV15, with 9 bases identical to TRBD1. From germline, CDR1 is LNHNV and CDR2 YYDKDF (reference sequence). This CDR3 contains 16 residues. V shed 5 bases, J shed 4 bases, and the junction held 11 bases outside the gene matches. The CDR3 loop reads CATSGRGTGRAYGYTF. The CDR3 DNA reads TGTGCCACCAGCGGTCGAGGGACAGGGAGGGCCTATGGCTACACCTTC. The complete variable domain, with remaining parts taken from reference TRBV15 and TRBJ1-2, reads DAMVIQNPRYQVTQFGKPVTLSCSQTLNHNVMYWYQQKSSQAPKLLFHYYDKDFNNEADTPDNFQSRRPNTSFCFLDIRSPGLGDTAMYLCATSGRGTGRAYGYTFGSGTRLTVV.

This rearrangement joins TRBV6-4 to TRBJ2-2; 8 bases are shared with TRBD2. CDR3 length equals 17 residues. Looked up from germline, CDR1 is MRHNA and CDR2 is SNTAGT. V trimming: 3 bases; J trimming: 5 bases; junction bases outside the gene matches: 11. CDR3 amino acids: CASSERAGVSRTGELFF. The CDR3 coding sequence is TGTGCCAGCAGTGAGCGAGCGGGAGTAAGTCGGACCGGGGAGCTGTTTTTT.

This clone has a handful of counts. V gene TRBV2 combines with J gene TRBJ2-5; a possible D gene is TRBD2 (6 bases). The V end lost 7 bases, the J end lost 1 base, and 19 bases lay between the germline ends. CDR3 size: 16 residues. Germline CDR1 reads SNHLY; CDR2 reads FYNNEI. The CDR3 spells CASTTSSLDSQETQYF. The CDR3 region has the DNA TGTGCCAGCACAACTAGCTCGCTAGATAGCCAAGAGACCCAGTACTTC.

A few counts support this clone. V gene TRBV4-2 combines with J gene TRBJ2-7; 9 bases agree with TRBD2. With V trimmed by 0 bases and J by 3 bases, 3 bases remained unmatched. Germline V gene lookup returns CDR1 LGHNA and CDR2 YNFKEQ. The CDR3 has 15 residues. The CDR3, as DNA: TGTGCCAGCAGCCAAGAAGATAGCGGGGGCTACGAGCAGTACTTC. It is translated as CASSQEDSGGYEQYF.

The chain links TRBV30 to TRBJ2-1; possible D gene TRBD1, 8 bases. CDR3 size: 14 residues. The ends were cut back, 2 bases at V and 9 bases at J, with 17 bases in the middle. Germline V CDR1 and CDR2: GTSNPN, SVGIG (reference sequence). The CDR3 region is CAWSNAHRGGEQFF. The CDR3 region has the DNA TGTGCCTGGAGTAACGCTCACAGGGGGGGTGAGCAGTTCTTC.

The rearrangement joins TRBV11-2 to TRBJ1-6; D may be TRBD1 (5 bases). Trimming stripped 5 bases from V and 7 bases from J, with 18 bases between. The CDR3 is made up of 16 amino acids. Germline CDR1 reads SGHAT; CDR2 reads FQNNGV. CDR3 region: CASSPVGGANNSPLHF. DNA of the CDR3: TGTGCCAGCAGCCCCGTTGGCGGGGCGAACAATTCACCCCTCCACTTT.

This clone was recorded once. V usage is TRBV30 and J usage is TRBJ2-7; 7 bases are shared with TRBD2. Losses at the gene ends were 0 bases for V and 5 bases for J; bases not matched to a gene: 10. CDR1 and CDR2 (germline): GTSNPN, SVGIG (reference sequence). The length of the CDR3 is 15 residues. The CDR3 DNA reads TGTGCCTGGAGTGTACCGGGGAGGGGTGTGGACGAGCAGTACTTC. Translating it yields CAWSVPGRGVDEQYF.

The CDR3 region is CAISGVGDSNTEAFF. The DNA of the CDR3 is TGTGCCATCAGTGGGGTAGGGGACAGCAACACTGAAGCTTTCTTT. The genes are TRBV10-3 and TRBJ1-1; 7 bases fit TRBD1. CDR1 is ENHRY, CDR2 SYGVKD, per germline. The CDR3 covers 15 residues. Germline trimming cut 4 bases from V and 2 bases from J; bases unmatched to any gene: 7.

This clone was counted a single time. The J gene is TRBJ1-2, the V gene TRBV29-1; D gene ambiguous. V lost 3 bases and J 4 bases, leaving 12 bases between the germline ends. The germline V gene encodes CDR1 SQVTM and CDR2 ANQGSEA. The CDR3 length is 13 residues. The CDR3 region is CSVEVNRGYGYTF. Written as DNA, the CDR3 is TGCAGCGTTGAGGTCAACCGGGGCTATGGCTACACCTTC.

The rearrangement links TRBV6-1 to TRBJ2-1, with 7 bases matching TRBD2. CDR1 and CDR2 (germline): MNHNS, SASEGT. The CDR3 spans 14 residues. The J segment lost 9 bases and the V segment lost 5 bases, leaving 10 bases of the junction unmatched. CDR3 region: CASSPQVLATEQFF. CDR3 nucleotides: TGTGCCAGCAGTCCCCAGGTACTAGCGACTGAGCAGTTCTTC.

This clone was recorded once. This chain connects TRBV2 to TRBJ1-4, with D possibly being TRBD1 (6 bases). V was trimmed by 10 bases and J by 3 bases, leaving 21 bases between them. The germline V gene has CDR1 SNHLY and CDR2 FYNNEI. This CDR3 has 16 amino acids. DNA for the CDR3: TGTGCCATACAAACCCGGGACATTCAACCTAATGAAAAACTGTTTTTT. Amino acids: CAIQTRDIQPNEKLFF.

The CDR3 DNA is TGTGCCAGCAGTTTACCGCCTGGACAGGGCCAGCCTGGCTACACCTTC. This sequence encodes CASSLPPGQGQPGYTF. This chain links TRBV27 with TRBJ1-2, with 8 bases identical to TRBD1. The CDR3 is made up of 16 amino acids. Trimming removed 2 bases from V and 7 bases from J; junction bases left unmatched: 12. The germline CDR1 and CDR2 sequences are MNHEY and SMNVEV (reference sequence).

The chain carries TRBV5-1 and TRBJ2-7; D is uncertain. The CDR3 consists of 14 residues. Germline CDR1 is SGHRS and CDR2 is YFSETQ. V was shortened by 0 bases and J by 0 bases, with 7 bases between the two germline ends. In DNA form, the CDR3 reads TGCGCCAGCAGCTTGGTCGTCAGCTCCTACGAGCAGTACTTC. It is translated as CASSLVVSSYEQYF.

V and J are TRBV30 and TRBJ2-1, with 11 bases aligning to TRBD2. With 3 bases clipped from V and 3 bases from J, the junction kept 4 bases outside the gene matches. Per the germline V gene, CDR1 is GTSNPN and CDR2 is SVGIG (reference sequence). The CDR3 has 15 amino acids. The CDR3 here is CAWSPTSGGYNEQFF. The DNA of the CDR3 is TGTGCCTGGAGCCCTACTAGCGGGGGCTACAATGAGCAGTTCTTC.